This T cell receptor (beta chain) stems from a study of PD-L1 blockade in urothelial cancer. Study-wide context: T cells numbered a median of about 150,000 in the blood samples.

Assay used: immunoSEQ multiplex PCR; TCRdb lists only in-frame clones, some missing. The sample has 90,000 to 120,000 clones; approximately 85% are singletons. The CDR3 covers 12 residues. The ends were cut back, 4 bases at V and 7 bases at J, with 10 bases in the middle. CDR1 is SGHTA, CDR2 FQGNSA, per germline. The source was PBMCs, collected around atezolizumab (anti-PD-L1) treatment. V usage is TRBV7-2 and J usage is TRBJ2-5; D is uncertain. The receptor was isolated from a man aged 50-59 years with urothelial cancer. The CDR3 DNA reads TGTGCCAGCAGCTCGCCTCCGGGGACCCAGTACTTC. It yields the protein CASSSPPGTQYF.